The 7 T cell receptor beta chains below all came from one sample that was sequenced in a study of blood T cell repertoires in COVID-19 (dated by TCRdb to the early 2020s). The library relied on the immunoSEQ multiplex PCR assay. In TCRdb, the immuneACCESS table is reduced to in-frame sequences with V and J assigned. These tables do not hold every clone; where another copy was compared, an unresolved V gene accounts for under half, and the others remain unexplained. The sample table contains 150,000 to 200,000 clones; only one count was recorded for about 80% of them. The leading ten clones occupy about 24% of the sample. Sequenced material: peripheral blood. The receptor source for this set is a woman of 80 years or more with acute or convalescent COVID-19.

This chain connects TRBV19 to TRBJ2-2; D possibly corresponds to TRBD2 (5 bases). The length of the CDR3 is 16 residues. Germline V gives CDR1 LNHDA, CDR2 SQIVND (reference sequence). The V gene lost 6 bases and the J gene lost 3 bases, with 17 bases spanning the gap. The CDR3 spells CASRERAGSDTGELFF. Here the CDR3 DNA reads TGTGCCAGTAGAGAACGGGCGGGCTCAGACACCGGGGAGCTGTTTTTT.

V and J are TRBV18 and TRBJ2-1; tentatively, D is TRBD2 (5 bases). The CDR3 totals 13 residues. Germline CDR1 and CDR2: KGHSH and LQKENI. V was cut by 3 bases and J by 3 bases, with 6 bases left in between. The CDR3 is CASSPRDYNEQFF. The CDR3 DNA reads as TGTGCCAGCTCACCCCGGGACTACAATGAGCAGTTCTTC.

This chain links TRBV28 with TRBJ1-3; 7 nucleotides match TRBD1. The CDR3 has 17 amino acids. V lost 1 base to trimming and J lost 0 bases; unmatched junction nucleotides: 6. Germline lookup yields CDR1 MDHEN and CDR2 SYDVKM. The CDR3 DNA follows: TGTGCCAGCAGTTTATCACAGGGACAGACCTCTGGAAACACCATATATTTT. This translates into CASSLSQGQTSGNTIYF. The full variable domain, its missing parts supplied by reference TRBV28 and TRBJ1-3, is DVKVTQSSRYLVKRTGEKVFLECVQDMDHENMFWYRQDPGLGLRLIYFSYDVKMKEKGDIPEGYSVSREKKERFSLILESASTNQTSMYLCASSLSQGQTSGNTIYFGEGSWLTVV.

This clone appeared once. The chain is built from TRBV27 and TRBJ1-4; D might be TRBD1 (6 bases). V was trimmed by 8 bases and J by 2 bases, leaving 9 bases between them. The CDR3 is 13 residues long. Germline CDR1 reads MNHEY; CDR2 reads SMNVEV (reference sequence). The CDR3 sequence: CASSTGTNEKLFF. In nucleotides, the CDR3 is TGTGCCAGCTCAACAGGGACTAATGAAAAACTGTTTTTT.

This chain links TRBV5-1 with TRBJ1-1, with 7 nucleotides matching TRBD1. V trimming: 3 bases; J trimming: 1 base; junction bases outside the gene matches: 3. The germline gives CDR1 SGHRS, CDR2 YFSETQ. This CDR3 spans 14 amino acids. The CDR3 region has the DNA TGCGCCAGCAGCTGGAACAGGGGGAACACTGAAGCTTTCTTT. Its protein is CASSWNRGNTEAFF. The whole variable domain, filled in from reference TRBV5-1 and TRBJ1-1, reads KAGVTQTPRYLIKTRGQQVTLSCSPISGHRSVSWYQQTPGQGLQFLFEYFSETQRNKGNFPGRFSGRQFSNSRSEMNVSTLELGDSALYLCASSWNRGNTEAFFGQGTRLTVV.

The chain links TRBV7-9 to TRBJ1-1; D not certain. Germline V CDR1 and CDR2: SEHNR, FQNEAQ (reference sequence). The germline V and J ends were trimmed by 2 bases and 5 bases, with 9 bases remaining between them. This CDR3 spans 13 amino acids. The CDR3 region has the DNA TGTGCCAGCAGCTTAATCGGAGGGACTGAAGCTTTCTTT. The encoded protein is CASSLIGGTEAFF.

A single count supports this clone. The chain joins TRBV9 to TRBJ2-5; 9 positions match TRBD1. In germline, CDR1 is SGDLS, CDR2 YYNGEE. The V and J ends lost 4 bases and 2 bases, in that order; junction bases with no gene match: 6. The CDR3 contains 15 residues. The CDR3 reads CASSPGTGRQETQYF. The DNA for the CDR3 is TGTGCCAGCAGCCCTGGGACAGGGAGACAAGAGACCCAGTACTTC. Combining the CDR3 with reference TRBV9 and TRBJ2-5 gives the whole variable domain DSGVTQTPKHLITATGQRVTLRCSPRSGDLSVYWYQQSLDQGLQFLIQYYNGEERAKGNILERFSAQQFPDLHSELNLSSLELGDSALYFCASSPGTGRQETQYFGPGTRLLVL.